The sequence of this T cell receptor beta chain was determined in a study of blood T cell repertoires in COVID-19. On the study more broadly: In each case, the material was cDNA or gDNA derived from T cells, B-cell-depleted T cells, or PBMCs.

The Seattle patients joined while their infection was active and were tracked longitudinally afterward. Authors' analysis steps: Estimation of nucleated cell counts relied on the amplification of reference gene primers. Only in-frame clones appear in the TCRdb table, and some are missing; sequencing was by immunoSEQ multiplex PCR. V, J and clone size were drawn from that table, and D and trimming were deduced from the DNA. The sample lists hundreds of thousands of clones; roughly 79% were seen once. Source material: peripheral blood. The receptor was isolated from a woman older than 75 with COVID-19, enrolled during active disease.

The CDR3 loop reads CASSLVGENYGYTF. Here the CDR3 DNA reads TGTGCCAGCAGTTTAGTTGGGGAGAACTATGGCTACACCTTC. The chain has TRBV28 and TRBJ1-2; no clear D gene. The CDR3 is made up of 14 amino acids. Germline CDR1 MDHEN, CDR2 SYDVKM. V lost 2 bases and J 2 bases, leaving 9 bases between the germline ends.